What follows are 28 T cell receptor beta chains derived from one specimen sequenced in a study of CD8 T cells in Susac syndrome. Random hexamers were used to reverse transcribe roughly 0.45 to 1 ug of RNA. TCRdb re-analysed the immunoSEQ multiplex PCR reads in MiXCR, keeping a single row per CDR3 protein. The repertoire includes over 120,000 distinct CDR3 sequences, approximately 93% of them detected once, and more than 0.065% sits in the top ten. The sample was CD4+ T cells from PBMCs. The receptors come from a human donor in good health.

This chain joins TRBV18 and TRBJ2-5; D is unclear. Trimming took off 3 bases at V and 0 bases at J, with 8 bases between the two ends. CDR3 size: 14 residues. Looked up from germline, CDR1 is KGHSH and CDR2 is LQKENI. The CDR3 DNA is TGTGCCAGCTCACCCACGACTTACCAAGAGACCCAGTACTTC. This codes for CASSPTTYQETQYF.

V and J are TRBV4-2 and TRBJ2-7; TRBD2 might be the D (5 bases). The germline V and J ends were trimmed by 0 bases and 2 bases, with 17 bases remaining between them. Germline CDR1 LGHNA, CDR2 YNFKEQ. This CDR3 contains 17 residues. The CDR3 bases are TGTGCCAGCAGCCAAGATGTATTGCGGGTTACGACCTACGAGCAGTACTTC. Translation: CASSQDVLRVTTYEQYF.

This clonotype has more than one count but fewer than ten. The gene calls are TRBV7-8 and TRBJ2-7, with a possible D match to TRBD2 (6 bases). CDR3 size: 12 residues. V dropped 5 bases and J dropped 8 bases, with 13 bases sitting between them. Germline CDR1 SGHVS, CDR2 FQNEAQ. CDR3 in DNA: TGTGCCAGCAGCCGGGACTCCGAGAAGCAGTACTTC. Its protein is CASSRDSEKQYF.

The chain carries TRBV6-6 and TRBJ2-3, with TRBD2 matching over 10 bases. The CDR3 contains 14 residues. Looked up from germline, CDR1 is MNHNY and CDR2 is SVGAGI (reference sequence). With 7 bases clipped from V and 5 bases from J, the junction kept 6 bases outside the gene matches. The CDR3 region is CASILAGAKDTQYF. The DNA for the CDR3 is TGTGCCAGCATCCTAGCGGGAGCTAAAGATACGCAGTATTTT.

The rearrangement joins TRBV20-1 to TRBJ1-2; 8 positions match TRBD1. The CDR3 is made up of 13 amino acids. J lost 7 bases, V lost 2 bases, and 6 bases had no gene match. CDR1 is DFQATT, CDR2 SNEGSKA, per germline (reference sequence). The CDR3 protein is CSARRQGARGYTF. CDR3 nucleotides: TGCAGTGCTAGAAGGCAGGGGGCGCGTGGCTACACCTTC.

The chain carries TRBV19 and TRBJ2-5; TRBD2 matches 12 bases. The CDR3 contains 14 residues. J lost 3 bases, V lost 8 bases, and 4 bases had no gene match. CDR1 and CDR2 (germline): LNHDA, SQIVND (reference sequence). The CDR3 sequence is CASRTSGKKETQYF. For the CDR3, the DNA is TGTGCCAGTCGGACTAGCGGGAAGAAAGAGACCCAGTACTTC. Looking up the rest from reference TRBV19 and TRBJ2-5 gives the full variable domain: DGGITQSPKYLFRKEGQNVTLSCEQNLNHDAMYWYRQDPGQGLRLIYYSQIVNDFQKGDIAEGYSVSREKKESFPLTVTSAQKNPTAFYLCASRTSGKKETQYFGPGTRLLVL.

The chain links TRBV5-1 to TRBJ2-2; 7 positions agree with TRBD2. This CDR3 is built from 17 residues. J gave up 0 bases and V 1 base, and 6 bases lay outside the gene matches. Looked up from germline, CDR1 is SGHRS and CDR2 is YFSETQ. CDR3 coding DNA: TGCGCCAGCAGCTTGACCCCTCTAGCGGCGAACACCGGGGAGCTGTTTTTT. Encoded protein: CASSLTPLAANTGELFF.

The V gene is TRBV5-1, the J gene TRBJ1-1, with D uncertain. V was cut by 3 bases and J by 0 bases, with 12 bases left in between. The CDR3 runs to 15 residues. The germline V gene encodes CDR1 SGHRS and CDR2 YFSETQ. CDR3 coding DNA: TGCGCCAGCAGCTCCGGACCCGGGTTGAACACTGAAGCTTTCTTT. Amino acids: CASSSGPGLNTEAFF.

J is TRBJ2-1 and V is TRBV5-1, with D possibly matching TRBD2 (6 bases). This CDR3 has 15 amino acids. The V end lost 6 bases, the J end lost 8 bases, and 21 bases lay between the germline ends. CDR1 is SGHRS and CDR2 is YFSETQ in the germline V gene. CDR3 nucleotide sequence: TGCGCCAGCACCGTCCCGGGACCTCCGGGGGATGAGCAGTTCTTC. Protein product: CASTVPGPPGDEQFF.

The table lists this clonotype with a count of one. CDR3 bases: TGTGCCATCAGTGAGCAGCGGGACAATGAGCAGTTCTTC. This gives the protein CAISEQRDNEQFF. This sequence joins TRBV10-3 and TRBJ2-1; D possibly corresponds to TRBD2 (6 bases). The CDR3 totals 13 residues. Germline values: CDR1 ENHRY, CDR2 SYGVKD. V was pared by 2 bases and J by 5 bases, with 7 bases between.

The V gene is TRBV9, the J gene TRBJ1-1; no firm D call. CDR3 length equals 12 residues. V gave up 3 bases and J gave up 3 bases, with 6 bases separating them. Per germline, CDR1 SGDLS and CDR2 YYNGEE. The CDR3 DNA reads TGTGCCAGCAGCGAACGTTACACTGAAGCTTTCTTT. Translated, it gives CASSERYTEAFF.

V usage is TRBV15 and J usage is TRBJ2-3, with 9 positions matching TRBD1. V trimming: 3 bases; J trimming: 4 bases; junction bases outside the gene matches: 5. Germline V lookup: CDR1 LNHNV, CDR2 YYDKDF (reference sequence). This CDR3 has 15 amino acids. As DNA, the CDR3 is TGTGCCACCAGCAGGGACAGGGGAGGGCCAGATACGCAGTATTTT. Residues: CATSRDRGGPDTQYF.

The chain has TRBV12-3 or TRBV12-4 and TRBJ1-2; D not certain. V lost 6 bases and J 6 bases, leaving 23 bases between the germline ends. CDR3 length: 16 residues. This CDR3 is CASSPLRRAREDGYTF. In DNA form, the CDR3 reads TGTGCCAGCAGCCCGTTACGTCGGGCCCGGGAGGATGGCTACACCTTC.

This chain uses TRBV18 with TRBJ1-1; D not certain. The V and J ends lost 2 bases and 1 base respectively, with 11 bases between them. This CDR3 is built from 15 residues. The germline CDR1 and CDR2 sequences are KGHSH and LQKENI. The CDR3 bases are TGTGCCAGCTCACCAGGGTGGGAGTCGAACACTGAAGCTTTCTTT. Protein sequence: CASSPGWESNTEAFF.

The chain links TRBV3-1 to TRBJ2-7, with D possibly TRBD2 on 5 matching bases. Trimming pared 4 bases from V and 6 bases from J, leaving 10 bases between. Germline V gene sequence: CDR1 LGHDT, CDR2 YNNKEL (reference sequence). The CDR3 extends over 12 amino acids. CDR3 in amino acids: CASSLGLAEQYF. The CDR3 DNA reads TGTGCCAGCAGCCTCGGACTCGCCGAGCAGTACTTC.

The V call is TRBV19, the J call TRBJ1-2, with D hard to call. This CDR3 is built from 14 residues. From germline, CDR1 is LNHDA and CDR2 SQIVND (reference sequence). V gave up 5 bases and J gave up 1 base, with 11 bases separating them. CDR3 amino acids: CASSPHRGNYGYTF. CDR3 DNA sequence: TGTGCCAGTAGTCCCCACCGGGGTAACTATGGCTACACCTTC.

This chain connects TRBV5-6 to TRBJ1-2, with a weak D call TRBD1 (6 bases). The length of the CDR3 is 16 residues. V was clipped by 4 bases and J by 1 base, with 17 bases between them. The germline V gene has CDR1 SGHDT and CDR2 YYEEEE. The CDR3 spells CASSPGQILSNYGYTF. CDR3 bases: TGTGCCAGCAGCCCTGGACAGATCCTCAGTAACTATGGCTACACCTTC. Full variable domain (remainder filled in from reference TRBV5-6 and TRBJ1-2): DAGVTQSPTHLIKTRGQQVTLRCSPKSGHDTVSWYQQALGQGPQFIFQYYEEEERQRGNFPDRFSGHQFPNYSSELNVNALLLGDSALYLCASSPGQILSNYGYTFGSGTRLTVV.

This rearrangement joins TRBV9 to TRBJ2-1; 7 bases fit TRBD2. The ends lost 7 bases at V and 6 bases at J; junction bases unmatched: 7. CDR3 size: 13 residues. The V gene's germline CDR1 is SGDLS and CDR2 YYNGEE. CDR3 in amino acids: CASSPGGGNEQFF. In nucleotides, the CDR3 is TGTGCCAGCTCTCCGGGCGGGGGCAATGAGCAGTTCTTC.

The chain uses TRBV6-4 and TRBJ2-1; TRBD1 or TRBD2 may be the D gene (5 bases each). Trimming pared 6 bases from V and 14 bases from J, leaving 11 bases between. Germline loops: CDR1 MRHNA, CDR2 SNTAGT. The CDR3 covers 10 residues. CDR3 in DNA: TGTGCCAGCAGGGTGGGGGTTAAGTTCTTC. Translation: CASRVGVKFF.

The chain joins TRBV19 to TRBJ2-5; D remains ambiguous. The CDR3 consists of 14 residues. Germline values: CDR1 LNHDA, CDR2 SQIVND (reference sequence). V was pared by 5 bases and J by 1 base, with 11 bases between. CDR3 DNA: TGTGCCAGTAGTGCCCGCCGGGCCCAAGAGACCCAGTACTTC. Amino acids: CASSARRAQETQYF.

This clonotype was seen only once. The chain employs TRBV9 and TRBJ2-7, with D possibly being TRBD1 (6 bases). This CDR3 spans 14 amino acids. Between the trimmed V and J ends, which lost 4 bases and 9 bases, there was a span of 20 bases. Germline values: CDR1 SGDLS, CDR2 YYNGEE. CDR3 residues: CASSTQDSFGWQYF. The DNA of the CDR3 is TGTGCCAGCAGCACTCAGGACAGCTTTGGATGGCAGTACTTC. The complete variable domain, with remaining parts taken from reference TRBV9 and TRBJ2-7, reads DSGVTQTPKHLITATGQRVTLRCSPRSGDLSVYWYQQSLDQGLQFLIQYYNGEERAKGNILERFSAQQFPDLHSELNLSSLELGDSALYFCASSTQDSFGWQYFGPGTRLTVT.

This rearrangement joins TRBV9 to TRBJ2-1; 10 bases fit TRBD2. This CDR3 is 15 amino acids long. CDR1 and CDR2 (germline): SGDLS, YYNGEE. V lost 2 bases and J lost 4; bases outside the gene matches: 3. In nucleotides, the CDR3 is TGTGCCAGCAGCGTTCTAGCGGGAGCATACAATGAGCAGTTCTTC. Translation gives CASSVLAGAYNEQFF.

This CDR3 reads CASRRSSGRSEQFF. The CDR3 nucleotides are TGTGCCAGCAGGCGGTCTAGCGGGAGGAGTGAGCAGTTCTTC. This chain uses TRBV2 with TRBJ2-1; the match to TRBD2 covers 11 bases. CDR1 SNHLY and CDR2 FYNNEI come from the germline V gene. Trimming cost V 6 bases and J 9 bases; bases outside gene matches: 7. CDR3 length: 14 amino acids.

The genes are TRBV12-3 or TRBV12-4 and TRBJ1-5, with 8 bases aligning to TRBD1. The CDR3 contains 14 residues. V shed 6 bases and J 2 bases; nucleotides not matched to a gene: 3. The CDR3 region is CASRGQGGNQPQHF. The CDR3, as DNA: TGTGCCAGCAGAGGACAGGGCGGCAATCAGCCCCAGCATTTT.

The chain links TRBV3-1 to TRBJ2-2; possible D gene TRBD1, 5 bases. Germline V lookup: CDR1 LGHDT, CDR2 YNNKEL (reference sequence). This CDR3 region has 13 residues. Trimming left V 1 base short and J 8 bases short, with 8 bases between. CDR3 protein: CASSQGQGGELFF. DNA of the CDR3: TGTGCCAGCAGCCAAGGGCAGGGAGGGGAGCTGTTTTTT.

The CDR3 nucleotides read TGTGCCTGGAGTTCACCTGGCGACAGACCCCAATACACCTTC. Its protein product is CAWSSPGDRPQYTF. The J gene is TRBJ1-2, the V gene TRBV30; a weak D match, TRBD1 (5 bases). The CDR3 has 14 residues. The ends were cut back, 2 bases at V and 11 bases at J, with 21 bases in the middle. In germline, CDR1 is GTSNPN, CDR2 SVGIG (reference sequence).

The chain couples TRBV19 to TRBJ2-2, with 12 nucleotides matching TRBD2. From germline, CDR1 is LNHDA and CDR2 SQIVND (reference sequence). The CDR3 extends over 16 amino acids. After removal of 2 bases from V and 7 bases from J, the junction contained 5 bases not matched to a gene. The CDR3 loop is CASSILAGGYGGELFF. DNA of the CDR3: TGTGCCAGTAGTATACTAGCGGGAGGGTATGGCGGGGAGCTGTTTTTT.

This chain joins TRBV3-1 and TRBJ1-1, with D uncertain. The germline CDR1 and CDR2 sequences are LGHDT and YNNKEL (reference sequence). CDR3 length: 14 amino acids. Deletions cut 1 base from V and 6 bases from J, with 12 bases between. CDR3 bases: TGTGCCAGCAGCCAAGCAATGACCGGCGCTGAAGCTTTCTTT. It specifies CASSQAMTGAEAFF.